The 17 T cell receptor beta chains in this list originate from one sample, sequenced in a study. Cells sorted as Tregs were CD4+, CD25+ and CD127-/low. Via MiXCR, TCRdb re-called the 5' RACE reads, giving one row per CDR3 protein. The sample contains over 45,000 distinct CDR3 sequences, around 24% of which appear only once. The sequenced sample was tumor-infiltrating Tregs sorted from the breast tumor. The receptors were gathered from a female donor with breast cancer.

Note on this clonotype: The junction does not match germline at one end; this may be a read error. The V and J genes are TRBV3-1 and TRBJ1-6, with D possibly TRBD1 on 5 matching bases. This CDR3 is built from 14 residues. The V gene's germline CDR1 is LGHDT and CDR2 YNNKEL (reference sequence). The CDR3 DNA sequence: TGTACCAGCAGCCAACGGGGACCCAATTCACCCCTCCACTTT. Amino acids: CTSSQRGPNSPLHF.

This clonotype appeared many times. The V call is TRBV21-1, the J call TRBJ1-1; the table's D call of TRBD1 was not tested on the DNA. TRBV21-1 is classified as a pseudogene. The length of the CDR3 is 16 residues. CDR3: CASSPRDREGYTEAFF. CDR3 nucleotide sequence: TGTGCCAGCAGCCCCCGGGACAGGGAGGGGTACACTGAAGCTTTCTTT.

Ten or more counts support this clonotype. This sequence joins TRBV7-9 and TRBJ2-3, with 7 bases lining up with TRBD2. The V gene end was trimmed by 1 base and the J gene end by 5 bases; junction bases not matched to a gene: 9. The CDR3 sequence is 16 residues long. Germline CDR1 reads SEHNR; CDR2 reads FQNEAQ (reference sequence). The DNA for the CDR3 is TGTGCCAGCAGCTTAGGGACTAGGGGTCGGAGAGATACGCAGTATTTT. It translates to CASSLGTRGRRDTQYF.

The chain combines TRBV29-1 with TRBJ1-5; D is uncertain. CDR1 and CDR2 from the germline V gene are SQVTM and ANQGSEA. The CDR3 sequence is 11 residues long. V lost 4 bases, J lost 1 base, and 2 bases lay in between. The CDR3 nucleotides are TGCAGCGTTGGAAGCAATCAGCCCCAGCATTTT. Translation gives CSVGSNQPQHF.

As to this clonotype: A much larger clonotype is one base distant, so this may be a read error. Here the CDR3 DNA reads TGTGTCACCAGTGAGTTCGGGGGGTTGGATGAGCAGTTCTTC. Its translation: CVTSEFGGLDEQFF. The chain employs TRBV24-1 and TRBJ2-1; TRBD2 agrees at 7 bases. The germline CDR1 and CDR2 sequences are KGHDR and SFDVKD. This CDR3 has 14 amino acids.

This clonotype appeared many times. This chain uses TRBV4-1 with TRBJ2-3; 7 bases line up with TRBD1. The germline V gene encodes CDR1 MGHRA and CDR2 YSYEKL. The CDR3 spans 17 residues. V shed 1 base, J shed 1 base, and the junction held 8 bases outside the gene matches. Here the CDR3 reads CASSQVIDGTGTDTQYF. In DNA, the CDR3 is TGCGCCAGCAGCCAAGTAATTGACGGGACAGGCACAGATACGCAGTATTTT.

This clonotype appeared a few times. The CDR3 ends on some other residue instead of the conserved phenylalanine or tryptophan, so this is likely a read error. The rearrangement joins TRBV5-1 to TRBJ2-2; D not certain. The V and J ends lost 0 bases and 1 base respectively, with 7 bases between them. Per germline, CDR1 SGHRS and CDR2 YFSETQ. This CDR3 is built from 15 residues. Here the CDR3 reads CASSLGDWNTGELFY. The CDR3 bases are TGCGCCAGCAGCTTGGGAGACTGGAACACCGGGGAGCTGTTTTAT.

This clonotype appeared once. CDR3 amino acids: CASSLARDRRGEQYF. CDR3 nucleotides: TGTGCCAGCAGCTTAGCGCGGGACAGGAGGGGCGAGCAGTACTTC. The chain carries TRBV7-8 and TRBJ2-7, with 8 nucleotides matching TRBD1. CDR3 size: 15 residues. The junction had 7 bases not matched to a gene; V was cut back by 0 bases and J by 6 bases. Germline CDR1 and CDR2: SGHVS and FQNEAQ.

A remark on this clonotype: A read error is likely, as this CDR3 ends without the conserved phenylalanine or tryptophan. The chain links TRBV5-1 to TRBJ2-3; 8 bases are a match to TRBD2. V shed 5 bases and J 0 bases; nucleotides not matched to a gene: 2. CDR3 length: 14 residues. Germline loops: CDR1 SGHRS, CDR2 YFSETQ. Written as DNA, the CDR3 is TGCGCCAGCAGTCGCGGGGGGAGCACAGATACGCAGTATTCT. This gives the protein CASSRGGSTDTQYS.

This clonotype has a count of ten or more. This chain links TRBV27 with TRBJ1-5; D uncertain. The CDR3 sequence is 13 residues long. V was shortened by 2 bases and J by 7 bases, with 9 bases between the two germline ends. CDR1 is MNHEY and CDR2 is SMNVEV in the germline V gene (reference sequence). CDR3 loop: CASSLRLQQPQHF. CDR3 bases: TGTGCCAGCAGTTTAAGGCTGCAACAGCCCCAGCATTTT.

This clonotype occurred a few times. CDR3 region: CASSPQQDSNSPLHF. The CDR3 nucleotides read TGTGCCAGCTCACCACAACAGGACAGCAATTCACCCCTCCACTTT. This rearrangement joins TRBV18 to TRBJ1-6; tentative D call: TRBD1 (6 bases). The CDR3 covers 15 residues. Trimming took off 1 base at V and 7 bases at J, with 11 bases between the two ends. The germline gives CDR1 KGHSH, CDR2 LQKENI.

The chain uses TRBV7-6 and TRBJ2-2, with D unclear. CDR1 SGHVS and CDR2 FNYEAQ come from the germline V gene. The CDR3 contains 16 residues. V lost 5 bases and J 7 bases, leaving 20 bases between the germline ends. CDR3 coding DNA: TGTGCCAGCAGCCAAGATGAGGTTGGGCGAGGCGGGGAGCTGTTTTTT. Translation gives CASSQDEVGRGGELFF.

This clonotype was counted between two and nine times. This chain uses TRBV5-5 with TRBJ2-1; possibly TRBD2 for D (7 bases). Between the trimmed V and J ends, which lost 7 bases and 12 bases, there was a span of 26 bases. The CDR3 is made up of 15 amino acids. Germline V gives CDR1 SGHKS, CDR2 YYEKEE (reference sequence). CDR3 DNA: TGTGCCAGCGAAGTTCACAGGGACTACAATGATCGGCAGTTCTTC. It encodes CASEVHRDYNDRQFF.

This clonotype was counted a few times. V gene TRBV5-1 combines with J gene TRBJ2-6; 8 nucleotides agree with TRBD1. The V gene end was trimmed by 0 bases and the J gene end by 2 bases; junction bases not matched to a gene: 4. The CDR3 sequence is 17 residues long. Germline V gene sequence: CDR1 SGHRS, CDR2 YFSETQ. CDR3 loop: CASSLEAGGPGANVLTF. The CDR3 nucleotides read TGCGCCAGCAGCTTGGAGGCAGGGGGCCCTGGGGCCAACGTCCTGACTTTC.

This clonotype was detected a few times. The chain recombines TRBV4-2 with TRBJ1-4, with a weak D call TRBD1 (5 bases). V was trimmed by 0 bases and J by 7 bases, leaving 12 bases between them. Looked up from germline, CDR1 is LGHNA and CDR2 is YNFKEQ. CDR3 length: 15 residues. The CDR3 loop reads CASSQDWQGREKLFF. CDR3 in DNA: TGTGCCAGCAGCCAAGATTGGCAGGGACGTGAAAAACTGTTTTTT.

This clonotype has ten or more counts. J is TRBJ2-1 and V is TRBV5-1; the D gene is possibly TRBD2 (5 bases). Germline CDR1 is SGHRS and CDR2 is YFSETQ. The CDR3 sequence is 17 residues long. Trimming shortened V by 0 bases and J by 10 bases, and 23 bases separated the two germline ends. The CDR3 region is CASSLASSSLSSREQFF. In DNA form, the CDR3 reads TGCGCCAGCAGCTTGGCCTCTAGCTCCTTAAGCTCCCGGGAGCAGTTCTTC.

Regarding this clonotype: One base away lies a much larger clone, so this may be a sequencing read error. CDR3 loop: CASSIGGTSNQPQHF. The CDR3 DNA reads as TGTGCCAGCAGCATAGGTGGGACAAGCAATCAGCCCCAGCATTTT. The chain employs TRBV9 and TRBJ1-5, with D maybe TRBD1 (6 bases). The V and J ends lost 4 bases and 1 base respectively, with 12 bases between them. CDR1 and CDR2 from the germline V gene are SGDLS and YYNGEE. The CDR3 is 15 residues long.